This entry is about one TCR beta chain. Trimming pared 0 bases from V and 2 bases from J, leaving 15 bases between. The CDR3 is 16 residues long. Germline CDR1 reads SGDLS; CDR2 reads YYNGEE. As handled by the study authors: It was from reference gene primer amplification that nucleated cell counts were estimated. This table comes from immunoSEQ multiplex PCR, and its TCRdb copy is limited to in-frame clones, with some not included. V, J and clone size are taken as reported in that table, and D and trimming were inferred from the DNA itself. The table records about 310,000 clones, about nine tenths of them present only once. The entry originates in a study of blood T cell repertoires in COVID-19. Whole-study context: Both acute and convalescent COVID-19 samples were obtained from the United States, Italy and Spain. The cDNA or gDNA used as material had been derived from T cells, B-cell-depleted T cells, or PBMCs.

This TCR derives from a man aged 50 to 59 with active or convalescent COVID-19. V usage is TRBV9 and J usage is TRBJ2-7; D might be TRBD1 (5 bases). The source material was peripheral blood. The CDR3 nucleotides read TGTGCCAGCAGCGTAGGTCAAGGGGCTCTCGCCTACGAGCAGTACTTC. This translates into CASSVGQGALAYEQYF.